This T cell receptor beta chain was recorded in a study of blood T cell repertoires in COVID-19. At the level of the study: Spain, Italy and the United States supplied samples that represented acute and convalescent COVID-19. T cells, B-cell-depleted T cells, or PBMCs provided the cDNA or gDNA that served as material.

CDR3 size: 15 residues. Trimming pared 7 bases from V and 0 bases from J, leaving 12 bases between. The germline V gene encodes CDR1 SNHLY and CDR2 FYNNEI. Study processing details: The authors estimated nucleated cell counts from reference gene primer amplification. Assay used: immunoSEQ multiplex PCR; TCRdb lists only in-frame clones, some missing. V and J calls plus clone size are reproduced from that table; the DNA served to infer D and trimming. This sample has around 270,000 clones, with approximately 81% found just once. The chain links TRBV2 to TRBJ1-4; D gene uncertain. Material: peripheral blood. The clonotype was recovered from a man between 60 and 75 years old with acute or convalescent COVID-19. CDR3 region: CASNPSSATNEKLFF. CDR3 DNA: TGTGCCAGCAACCCCTCCTCAGCAACTAATGAAAAACTGTTTTTT. Full variable domain (outside the CDR3, taken from reference TRBV2 and TRBJ1-4): EPEVTQTPSHQVTQMGQEVILRCVPISNHLYFYWYRQILGQKVEFLVSFYNNEISEKSEIFDDQFSVERPDGSNFTLKIRSTKLEDSAMYFCASNPSSATNEKLFFGSGTQLSVL.